One sample yielded the 7 T cell receptor beta chains listed below, sequenced in a study of shared clonotypes between healthy human individuals. The method was immunoSEQ multiplex PCR; TCRdb's version includes in-frame clones alone and lacks a portion of them. The sample includes 2 million to 2.5 million clones, approximately 90% of them seen just once. The sample was naive CD4+ T cells from PBMCs. As for subset: CD45RA+ positively selected. These receptors came from a young man in good health. Some clones in this sample may be carry-over from other donors' samples.

This chain connects TRBV6-1 to TRBJ2-5, with D perhaps TRBD1 or TRBD2 (5 bases each). V was pared by 2 bases and J by 7 bases, with 8 bases between. Germline V CDR1 and CDR2: MNHNS, SASEGT. The CDR3 length is 12 residues. The CDR3 here is CASSEQRGTQYF. In DNA form, the CDR3 reads TGTGCCAGCAGTGAACAGAGGGGGACCCAGTACTTC.

This rearrangement joins TRBV6-6 to TRBJ2-7; 7 bases map to TRBD1. With 7 bases clipped from V and 2 bases from J, the junction kept 14 bases outside the gene matches. This CDR3 has 16 amino acids. Germline CDR1 and CDR2: MNHNY and SVGAGI (reference sequence). CDR3 in amino acids: CASKDRETLTAYEQYF. The CDR3 DNA is TGTGCCAGCAAAGACAGGGAAACTCTTACCGCCTACGAGCAGTACTTC.

The J gene is TRBJ2-7, the V gene TRBV5-5; TRBD1 agrees at 9 bases. The CDR3 extends over 16 amino acids. The trim removed 5 bases at V and 1 base at J, leaving 10 bases unmatched. CDR1 is SGHKS and CDR2 is YYEKEE in the germline V gene (reference sequence). The CDR3 bases are TGTGCCAGCAGACCAATAGGGACAGGGTTTTCCTACGAGCAGTACTTC. Its translation: CASRPIGTGFSYEQYF. Complete variable domain (other parts from reference TRBV5-5 and TRBJ2-7): DAGVTQSPTHLIKTRGQQVTLRCSPISGHKSVSWYQQVLGQGPQFIFQYYEKEERGRGNFPDRFSARQFPNYSSELNVNALLLGDSALYLCASRPIGTGFSYEQYFGPGTRLTVT.

This clone appeared a few times. The CDR3 sequence: CASSSGYSAEAFF. The CDR3 DNA follows: TGCGCCAGCAGCTCCGGATATAGCGCTGAAGCTTTCTTT. The chain links TRBV5-1 to TRBJ1-1; D remains unclear. The CDR3 is 13 amino acids. V was shortened by 3 bases and J by 6 bases, with 12 bases between the two germline ends. CDR1 and CDR2 from the germline V gene are SGHRS and YFSETQ.

V is TRBV5-1 and J is TRBJ2-7; D is possibly TRBD2 (6 bases). Germline V lookup: CDR1 SGHRS, CDR2 YFSETQ. CDR3 size: 14 residues. The V gene lost 5 bases and the J gene lost 2 bases, with 14 bases spanning the gap. In nucleotides, the CDR3 is TGCGCCAGCAGTAGCGGCCCAGGTCCCTACGAGCAGTACTTC. Its translation: CASSSGPGPYEQYF.

The chain combines TRBV5-6 with TRBJ1-5, with D possibly being TRBD1 (6 bases). The CDR3 is 16 amino acids. Trimming took 1 base from V and 2 from J, leaving 13 bases between them. Germline CDR1 SGHDT, CDR2 YYEEEE. CDR3 protein: CASSLRGAGGNQPQHF. The CDR3 DNA follows: TGTGCCAGCAGCTTGAGGGGGGCTGGGGGCAATCAGCCCCAGCATTTT.

V usage is TRBV10-1 and J usage is TRBJ2-2, with D maybe TRBD1 (5 bases). V gave up 3 bases and J gave up 0 bases, with 11 bases separating them. There are 16 residues in the CDR3. Germline CDR1 and CDR2: WNHNN and SYGVQD (reference sequence). In DNA form, the CDR3 reads TGCGCCAGCAGTGAAGGTGGGGCGCCGAACACCGGGGAGCTGTTTTTT. This codes for CASSEGGAPNTGELFF.